These 25 T cell receptor beta chains came from one sample sequenced in a study of T cells expressing NK-cell markers. No DNA is given; TCRdb re-called the 5' RACE reads and lists each CDR3 protein once. The sample holds a few hundred thousand distinct CDR3 sequences. The sequencing sample was made of blood T cells: a sorted CD56 or NKG2C T cell subset, CD4+ or CD8+ T cells, or bulk PBMC T cells (not recorded which). The receptors come from a man aged 18 to 29 in good health.

The chain uses TRBV6-1 and TRBJ1-3; TCRdb's D call of TRBD1 is untestable without DNA. The CDR3 consists of 14 residues. CDR1 is MNHNS, CDR2 SASEGT, per germline. CDR3 amino acids: CASSRQGPGNTIYF.

The CDR3 reads CASSLLEGAVDTQYF. The chain has TRBV27 and TRBJ2-3; TCRdb reports TRBD1, a call that lacks DNA to check it against. The CDR3 spans 15 residues. Looked up from germline, CDR1 is MNHEY and CDR2 is SMNVEV (reference sequence).

The chain has TRBV20-1 and TRBJ1-5. The length of the CDR3 is 20 residues. CDR1 is DFQATT and CDR2 is SNEGSKA in the germline V gene (reference sequence). CDR3 amino acids: CSAKSWISGSKVVGNQPQHF.

The chain has TRBV2 and TRBJ1-1. This CDR3 is 13 amino acids long. Germline V gives CDR1 SNHLY, CDR2 FYNNEI. The CDR3 sequence is CASYLELNTEAFF.

The chain joins TRBV7-3 to TRBJ2-4; without DNA, the TCRdb call of TRBD1 cannot be checked. This CDR3 spans 17 amino acids. CDR1 is SGHTA and CDR2 is FQGTGA in the germline V gene. This chain's CDR3 is CAISIGGLPGAKNIQYF.

The genes are TRBV4-3 and TRBJ2-7; TCRdb lists TRBD2, though no DNA is available to test this call. Germline-derived CDR1 and CDR2 are LGHNA and YSLEER. This CDR3 has 14 amino acids. CDR3 region: CASSQDYGTSGLYF.

V usage is TRBV4-1 and J usage is TRBJ2-1; as DNA is missing, the TRBD1 call by TCRdb cannot be tested. Germline V gene data show CDR1 as MGHRA and CDR2 as YSYEKL. The CDR3 length is 14 residues. Here the CDR3 reads CASRRAGAYNEQFF.

The rearrangement joins TRBV7-9 to TRBJ2-5. The CDR3 totals 14 residues. Per germline, CDR1 SEHNR and CDR2 FQNEAQ (reference sequence). This CDR3 is CASSSSGQQETQYF.

The chain employs TRBV4-1 and TRBJ2-3; TCRdb picks TRBD2, but there is no DNA to check that call. The CDR3 has 15 residues. CDR1 is MGHRA and CDR2 is YSYEKL in the germline V gene. The CDR3 is CASSQVGRASPTQYF.

The V and J genes are TRBV29-1 and TRBJ2-7; no DNA is available, so the TRBD2 call from TCRdb remains unchecked. Germline V gene lookup returns CDR1 SQVTM and CDR2 ANQGSEA. This CDR3 is 15 amino acids long. The CDR3 protein is CSVATPGTGTYEQYF.

This chain links TRBV28 with TRBJ2-4; no DNA is available, so the TRBD2 call from TCRdb remains unchecked. The germline V gene has CDR1 MDHEN and CDR2 SYDVKM. The CDR3 has 14 residues. This CDR3 reads CASRTSGSLNIQYF. The full variable domain, in which reference TRBV28 and TRBJ2-4 provide the parts outside the CDR3, is DVKVTQSSRYLVKRTGEKVFLECVQDMDHENMFWYRQDPGLGLRLIYFSYDVKMKEKGDIPEGYSVSREKKERFSLILESASTNQTSMYLCASRTSGSLNIQYFGAGTRLSVL.

The CDR3 region is CASSLAPSGGQQFF. The chain uses TRBV28 and TRBJ2-1; the TCRdb D gene call, TRBD2, has no DNA to confirm it. CDR1 and CDR2 from the germline V gene are MDHEN and SYDVKM. The CDR3 contains 14 residues.

The CDR3 here is CASSPGQGAVGYTF. This chain uses TRBV19 with TRBJ1-2; with no DNA, the TCRdb D assignment of TRBD1 cannot be verified. Germline V gives CDR1 LNHDA, CDR2 SQIVND (reference sequence). The CDR3 sequence is 14 residues long.

The gene calls are TRBV4-3 and TRBJ2-1; TCRdb picks TRBD1, but there is no DNA to check that call. This CDR3 comprises 16 residues. Per the germline V gene, CDR1 is LGHNA and CDR2 is YSLEER. The CDR3 protein is CASSSDGLAARNEQFF.

CDR3 amino acids: CSARVGTEEKLFF. The rearrangement joins TRBV20-1 to TRBJ1-4; the D call from TCRdb, TRBD1, cannot be confirmed without DNA. CDR3 size: 13 residues. CDR1 is DFQATT and CDR2 is SNEGSKA in the germline V gene (reference sequence).

The rearrangement uses TRBV7-2 and TRBJ2-3; TCRdb names TRBD2, which stays unverified in the absence of DNA. This CDR3 spans 13 amino acids. Germline CDR1 reads SGHTA; CDR2 reads FQGNSA. This CDR3 reads CASSPGTKDTQYF.

V and J are TRBV29-1 and TRBJ1-1; TCRdb names TRBD1, which stays unverified in the absence of DNA. Germline V gene data show CDR1 as SQVTM and CDR2 as ANQGSEA. CDR3 size: 13 residues. The CDR3 loop is CSVVGGLGTEAFF.

The V call is TRBV20-1, the J call TRBJ1-4; TCRdb gives TRBD1 as the D gene, but with no DNA this cannot be confirmed. In germline, CDR1 is DFQATT, CDR2 SNEGSKA (reference sequence). CDR3 length equals 13 residues. CDR3: CSARAPGGEKLFF.

The chain joins TRBV10-3 to TRBJ2-7; TCRdb's assignment of TRBD1 cannot be checked, as there is no DNA. The CDR3 consists of 15 residues. Germline assignment: CDR1 ENHRY and CDR2 SYGVKD. The CDR3: CAISEFGTNPYEQYF.

The rearrangement links TRBV6-2 or TRBV6-3 to TRBJ1-5. This CDR3 is 14 amino acids long. Germline V gene data show CDR1 as MNHEY and CDR2 as SVGEGT. The CDR3 region is CASKGQTDNQPQHF.

The rearrangement links TRBV14 to TRBJ2-5. The CDR3 has 12 residues. Germline CDR1 is SGHDN and CDR2 is FVKESK. The CDR3: CASQYKEETQYF.

The chain employs TRBV2 and TRBJ2-2; as DNA is missing, the TRBD1 call by TCRdb cannot be tested. Germline V gene sequence: CDR1 SNHLY, CDR2 FYNNEI. The CDR3 length is 15 residues. The CDR3: CASSEEGQATGELFF.

V is TRBV27 and J is TRBJ1-5; TCRdb returns TRBD1, unconfirmable since there is no DNA. CDR1 and CDR2 (germline): MNHEY, SMNVEV (reference sequence). The CDR3 totals 13 residues. CDR3 loop: CASSPGNNQPQHF.

The chain employs TRBV2 and TRBJ2-1; TCRdb selects TRBD2, and the lack of DNA leaves this call unchecked. CDR1 SNHLY and CDR2 FYNNEI come from the germline V gene. The CDR3 covers 18 residues. The CDR3 sequence is CASDTPGLAGGIYNEQFF.

The V gene is TRBV2, the J gene TRBJ2-5; no DNA is available, so the TRBD2 call from TCRdb remains unchecked. This CDR3 spans 14 amino acids. Per the germline V gene, CDR1 is SNHLY and CDR2 is FYNNEI. The CDR3 spells CASSRTSGRETQYF.